The 10 T cell receptor beta chains presented below share a single source sample, sequenced in a study of blood T cell repertoires in COVID-19. Profiled with immunoSEQ multiplex PCR; TCRdb holds only in-frame clones, not every one. The sample gives 210,000 or so clones, 80% to 85% of which show up once; roughly 5% is in the top ten. The specimen was peripheral blood. The receptors originated from a human donor in a cohort sampled during active COVID-19.

The chain has TRBV5-4 and TRBJ1-4; tentatively, D is TRBD1 (6 bases). Germline V CDR1 and CDR2: SGHNT, YYREEE (reference sequence). Trimming stripped 4 bases from V and 8 bases from J, with 18 bases between. The CDR3 loop spans 15 amino acids. CDR3 coding DNA: TGTGCCAGCAGCCCAACGGGGGGGGCAGGAGAAAAACTGTTTTTT. Its protein is CASSPTGGAGEKLFF.

This clone was detected only a few times. The rearrangement uses TRBV28 and TRBJ2-7; the match to TRBD1 covers 7 bases. Trimming took 4 bases from V and 0 from J; bases not matched to a gene: 3. CDR1 and CDR2 from the germline V gene are MDHEN and SYDVKM. CDR3 length: 14 residues. The CDR3 region is CASSSTGSSYEQYF. In DNA form, the CDR3 reads TGTGCCAGCAGTTCGACAGGGAGCTCCTACGAGCAGTACTTC.

The rearrangement links TRBV5-4 to TRBJ2-5; TRBD2 aligns across 8 bases. The CDR3 runs 12 residues. Germline assignment: CDR1 SGHNT and CDR2 YYREEE (reference sequence). V trimming: 10 bases; J trimming: 0 bases; junction bases outside the gene matches: 2. CDR3 DNA: TGTGCCGCTAGCGGGCACCAAGAGACCCAGTACTTC. Protein: CAASGHQETQYF.

The chain has TRBV7-2 and TRBJ2-7; 9 bases map to TRBD1. The germline V gene encodes CDR1 SGHTA and CDR2 FQGNSA. This CDR3 has 17 residues. With 5 bases clipped from V and 3 bases from J, the junction kept 14 bases outside the gene matches. The DNA for the CDR3 is TGTGCCAGCAGCCCGTGGGGGGGGGACAGGGCGTTCTACGAGCAGTACTTC. This encodes CASSPWGGDRAFYEQYF.

The chain recombines TRBV5-4 with TRBJ1-6; no reliable D call. There are 15 residues in the CDR3. V was clipped by 1 base and J by 7 bases, with 12 bases between them. Germline CDR1 SGHNT, CDR2 YYREEE (reference sequence). The CDR3 sequence is CASSLFEVPNSPLHF. CDR3 coding DNA: TGTGCCAGCAGCTTGTTTGAGGTCCCGAATTCACCCCTCCACTTT.

This clone was recorded only once. This chain connects TRBV2 to TRBJ2-7; perhaps TRBD1 as D (5 bases). The CDR3 contains 13 residues. V lost 11 bases to trimming and J lost 1 base, with 15 bases between them. Germline CDR1 SNHLY, CDR2 FYNNEI. Here the CDR3 reads CALSSRDSYEQYF. DNA for the CDR3: TGTGCCCTCAGTTCCAGGGATTCCTACGAGCAGTACTTC.

The chain has TRBV27 and TRBJ2-7; 11 bases are a match to TRBD2. Germline loops: CDR1 MNHEY, CDR2 SMNVEV (reference sequence). The CDR3 sequence is 14 residues long. After removal of 2 bases from V and 5 bases from J, the junction contained 2 bases not matched to a gene. The CDR3 region has the DNA TGTGCCAGCAGTTTACGACTAGCGGGAAACGAGCAGTACTTC. It codes for CASSLRLAGNEQYF.

This clone has a handful of counts. This chain's CDR3 is CASSLPKTGGNTGELFF. The CDR3 region has the DNA TGTGCCAGCAGTTTACCCAAGACAGGGGGGAACACCGGGGAGCTGTTTTTT. The V gene is TRBV28, the J gene TRBJ2-2, with 9 nucleotides matching TRBD1. CDR3 size: 17 residues. In germline, CDR1 is MDHEN, CDR2 SYDVKM. V dropped 2 bases and J dropped 1; count of bases not matched to a gene: 5.

The V and J genes are TRBV7-2 and TRBJ2-1, with 13 bases identical to TRBD2. Germline CDR1 reads SGHTA; CDR2 reads FQGNSA. Trimming cost V 5 bases and J 7 bases; bases outside gene matches: 8. CDR3 length: 16 residues. The CDR3 DNA reads as TGTGCCAGCAGCGCCTGGGGACTAGCGGGAAAAAATGAGCAGTTCTTC. It translates to CASSAWGLAGKNEQFF.

V is TRBV7-2 and J is TRBJ2-5; possibly TRBD2 for D (5 bases). The length of the CDR3 is 13 residues. V was clipped by 5 bases and J by 5 bases, with 12 bases between them. Per germline, CDR1 SGHTA and CDR2 FQGNSA. The CDR3, as DNA: TGTGCCAGCAGCCCACGGGGAATGGAGACCCAGTACTTC. It translates to CASSPRGMETQYF.